Below, 17 T cell receptor beta chains from the same sample are listed, as sequenced in a study of post-analysis software for immune sequencing data. Libraries were made from TCR beta cDNA, and they carried unique molecular identifiers. From the PCR reads, TCRdb called clonotypes with MiXCR, one entry per CDR3 protein. The top ten hold roughly 12% of the sample, which has about 460,000 distinct CDR3 sequences, around 40% seen once. General study points: Roughly 5 TRBV segments occurring more often in patients than controls included TRBV5-6, TRBV5-1 and TRBV20-1.

The antigens of these receptors remain unknown. The source material was blood. All receptors come from a girl between 10 and 17 years old with multiple sclerosis.

This clonotype occurred a few times. This chain links TRBV20-1 with TRBJ2-4; D is tentatively TRBD1 or TRBD2 (5 bases each). The J call may be faulty, since TRBJ2-7 better matches the DNA end. The germline V gene encodes CDR1 DFQATT and CDR2 SNEGSKA (reference sequence). The CDR3 totals 14 residues. The CDR3 reads CSARGMGDSYEQYF. The CDR3 DNA reads as TGCAGTGCTAGAGGGATGGGGGACTCCTACGAGCAGTACTTC.

This chain connects TRBV28 to TRBJ2-1; 10 bases agree with TRBD2. The V gene end was trimmed by 6 bases and the J gene end by 10 bases; junction bases not matched to a gene: 12. Germline loops: CDR1 MDHEN, CDR2 SYDVKM. The CDR3 loop spans 15 amino acids. The CDR3 region has the DNA TGTGCCAGCAGGGGGGATCCTAGCGGGAGAGGAGAGCAGTTCTTC. This gives the protein CASRGDPSGRGEQFF.

As concerns this clonotype: At one end, the junction sequence differs from germline, possibly due to a read error. Here the CDR3 DNA reads TGTGCTAGCAGCTGGGGAGGGGCCTTTACCCAAGAGGCCCAGTACTTC. It specifies CASSWGGAFTQEAQYF. The chain joins TRBV7-7 to TRBJ2-5; 7 nucleotides align to TRBD2. Germline CDR1 and CDR2: SSHAT and FNYEAQ (reference sequence). The CDR3 totals 16 residues.

The genes are TRBV5-1 and TRBJ2-1; a weak D match, TRBD2 (5 bases). The CDR3 contains 18 residues. Germline CDR1 reads SGHRS; CDR2 reads YFSETQ. Between the trimmed V and J ends, which lost 0 bases and 0 bases, there was a span of 16 bases. The CDR3 region has the DNA TGCGCCAGCAGCTTGGTTGGGCGTGGAGGATTCTCCTACAATGAGCAGTTCTTC. Translated: CASSLVGRGGFSYNEQFF. Filled out from reference TRBV5-1 and TRBJ2-1, the complete variable domain reads KAGVTQTPRYLIKTRGQQVTLSCSPISGHRSVSWYQQTPGQGLQFLFEYFSETQRNKGNFPGRFSGRQFSNSRSEMNVSTLELGDSALYLCASSLVGRGGFSYNEQFFGPGTRLTVL.

V is TRBV27 and J is TRBJ1-2; 7 bases fit TRBD1. V dropped 5 bases and J dropped 6; count of bases not matched to a gene: 6. The germline V gene has CDR1 MNHEY and CDR2 SMNVEV (reference sequence). CDR3 length: 13 amino acids. CDR3 loop: CASSGETGNGYTF. For the CDR3, the DNA is TGTGCCAGCAGTGGGGAGACAGGGAATGGCTACACCTTC.

This sequence joins TRBV7-2 and TRBJ2-7, with 7 bases that match TRBD2. The CDR3 is 14 residues long. V shed 6 bases, J shed 0 bases, and the junction held 5 bases outside the gene matches. CDR1 is SGHTA, CDR2 FQGNSA, per germline. CDR3 region: CASRAGGGSYEQYF. Written as DNA, the CDR3 is TGTGCCAGCAGAGCCGGCGGGGGCTCCTACGAGCAGTACTTC.

The chain is built from TRBV24-1 and TRBJ2-1; no definite D call. CDR3 length: 13 residues. Trimming left V 4 bases short and J 7 bases short, with 10 bases between. Germline values: CDR1 KGHDR, CDR2 SFDVKD. The CDR3 coding sequence is TGTGCCACCAGTGACCCTACTCGGAATGAGCAGTTCTTC. It yields the protein CATSDPTRNEQFF.

This chain joins TRBV6-5 and TRBJ1-1; D remains unclear. Germline V gene data show CDR1 as MNHEY and CDR2 as SVGAGI. This CDR3 has 13 amino acids. V lost 0 bases to trimming and J lost 6 bases, with 8 bases between them. CDR3 loop: CASSYSGGAEAFF. DNA for the CDR3: TGTGCCAGCAGTTACTCCGGCGGGGCTGAAGCTTTCTTT.

The V and J genes are TRBV6-2 or TRBV6-3 and TRBJ2-7; 10 nucleotides line up with TRBD2. This CDR3 contains 15 residues. V was clipped by 2 bases and J by 0 bases; unmatched bases: 1. Germline assignment: CDR1 MNHEY and CDR2 SVGEGT. This chain's CDR3 is CASSYASGSSYEQYF. The CDR3 bases are TGTGCCAGCAGTTACGCTAGCGGGAGCTCCTACGAGCAGTACTTC.

About this clonotype: Given a much more abundant clone one base away, this may be a read error. V is TRBV5-1 and J is TRBJ2-3, with D possibly TRBD2 on 6 matching bases. Trimming cost V 1 base and J 3 bases, with 12 bases left between them. Germline V gene data show CDR1 as SGHRS and CDR2 as YFSETQ. The CDR3 is 15 amino acids. CDR3 nucleotide sequence: TGCGCCAGCAGCTTGCCTTTGCGGGGAACAGATACGCAGTATTTT. This sequence encodes CASSLPLRGTDTQYF.

The rearrangement links TRBV20-1 to TRBJ2-1; a weak D match, TRBD1 (6 bases). Trimming shortened V by 6 bases and J by 4 bases, and 16 bases separated the two germline ends. CDR1 is DFQATT, CDR2 SNEGSKA, per germline (reference sequence). CDR3 length: 14 residues. CDR3 in amino acids: CSARSGRGYNEQFF. CDR3 DNA: TGCAGTGCCAGGTCAGGAAGGGGGTACAATGAGCAGTTCTTC.

The V and J genes are TRBV11-2 and TRBJ2-5; 9 bases are a match to TRBD1. The CDR3 contains 13 residues. The germline gives CDR1 SGHAT, CDR2 FQNNGV. V lost 5 bases, J lost 5 bases, and 3 bases stayed unmatched. CDR3 DNA sequence: TGTGCCAGCAGCATGGACAGGGGCGAGACCCAGTACTTC. The encoded protein is CASSMDRGETQYF.

The chain combines TRBV6-1 with TRBJ2-5; 9 nucleotides align to TRBD1. The J call may be in error: the DNA end matches TRBJ2-7 better. Germline V gene lookup returns CDR1 MNHNS and CDR2 SASEGT. CDR3 length: 16 residues. CDR3 loop: CASLLGATGGAYEQYF. The CDR3 coding sequence is TGTGCCAGCCTATTGGGGGCTACAGGGGGCGCGTACGAGCAGTACTTC.

The rearrangement links TRBV3-1 to TRBJ2-7; D remains ambiguous. The CDR3 has 15 amino acids. CDR1 is LGHDT and CDR2 is YNNKEL in the germline V gene (reference sequence). The V end was cut by 0 bases, the J end by 6 bases, with 15 bases between. The chain's CDR3 is CASSQDLPGIIEQYF. CDR3 coding DNA: TGTGCCAGCAGCCAAGATCTTCCAGGTATCATCGAGCAGTACTTC.

The V and J genes are TRBV7-3 and TRBJ2-1, with 8 bases that match TRBD1. This CDR3 has 14 residues. J was trimmed by 7 bases and V by 5 bases; bases with no gene match: 7. The germline V gene encodes CDR1 SGHTA and CDR2 FQGTGA. The CDR3 DNA is TGTGCCAGCAGCGTAGGACAGGGTAGGAATGAGCAGTTCTTC. As protein: CASSVGQGRNEQFF.

The V gene is TRBV5-6, the J gene TRBJ1-2, with D uncertain. The CDR3 contains 12 residues. Germline V gene data show CDR1 as SGHDT and CDR2 as YYEEEE. Trimming took 2 bases from V and 7 from J, leaving 9 bases between them. This chain's CDR3 is CASSFESGGYTF. CDR3 nucleotides: TGTGCCAGCAGCTTCGAATCCGGTGGCTACACCTTC.

J is TRBJ2-5 and V is TRBV12-3 or TRBV12-4; no clear D. Trimming pared 2 bases from V and 2 bases from J, leaving 6 bases between. The CDR3 length is 13 residues. This CDR3 is CASSLKGQETQYF. The CDR3 region has the DNA TGTGCCAGCAGTTTAAAGGGACAAGAGACCCAGTACTTC.